These T cell receptor beta chains were read from a single sample in a study of T cell responses to AZD1222 COVID-19 vaccine. Sequencing was performed with immunoSEQ multiplex PCR; in TCRdb, only in-frame clones are kept and a portion is missing. The sample includes 110,000 to 150,000 clones, about 94% of them seen just once. The sample in question was peripheral blood, obtained on day 0 of AZD1222 vaccination. Source of these receptors: an adult in good health. CDR3s leave out the opening cysteine and the closing phenylalanine or tryptophan. D genes are given only for firm matches. The size of a clone is reported for some rows only, either as once, few or many, or as a class for expanded clones.

d_gene	abundance	j_gene	v_gene	CDR3aa
NA	NA	TRBJ2-5	TRBV7-2	ASSSGPQRGETQY
NA	NA	TRBJ1-4	TRBV4-1	ASSPSRGSSEKLF
NA	once	TRBJ2-7	TRBV7-6	ASSQDGNDEDEQY
TRBD1	NA	TRBJ2-2	TRBV19	ASSMYLGQVNTGELF
TRBD1	NA	TRBJ2-1	TRBV9	ASSATGTGYQF
TRBD1	NA	TRBJ2-3	TRBV30	AWGWSGGVDTQY
NA	NA	TRBJ1-1	TRBV7-2	ASSNSGRTEAF
TRBD1	NA	TRBJ2-1	TRBV27	ASRPRQGRSNPNEQF
NA	NA	TRBJ1-5	TRBV29-1	SVLQGSNQPQH
NA	NA	TRBJ1-2	TRBV5-8	ASSGRGRYGYT
NA	NA	TRBJ1-6	TRBV6-6	ASSPNPSPGANNSPLH
NA	NA	TRBJ1-2	TRBV7-9	ASSLSVRGINNYGYT
NA	NA	TRBJ2-5	TRBV20-1	SAGRGETQY
NA	NA	TRBJ2-5	TRBV5-4	ASSLVGGLEETQY
NA	NA	TRBJ1-5	TRBV6-1	ASSEEGWGSRQPQH
TRBD1	NA	TRBJ2-3	TRBV7-2	ASSAQGAGDTQY
TRBD1	once	TRBJ2-5	TRBV24-1	ATSDPTGGLETQY
TRBD2	NA	TRBJ2-1	TRBV6-2/TRBV6-3	ASSYPETSGRIYEQF
NA	NA	TRBJ1-2	TRBV11-2	ASSLVGRLGYGYT
TRBD1	NA	TRBJ1-1	TRBV7-9	GEGQTNTEAF
NA	NA	TRBJ2-2	TRBV18	ASSLAANTGELF
NA	NA	TRBJ1-1	TRBV15	ATSRDRAGNTEAF